The next 2 T cell receptor beta chains were all read from a single sample in a study of OX40 agonist ivuxolimab in advanced cancers. Data came from immunoSEQ multiplex PCR; TCRdb stores just in-frame clones and leaves some out. This sample has almost 70,000 clones, with roughly nine tenths found just once. The sequenced sample was CD4+ or CD8+ T cells sorted from blood, obtained in a trial of the OX40 agonist ivuxolimab. The receptors here all came from an adult with an advanced solid tumor such as melanoma, head and neck, liver or kidney cancer.

This sequence joins TRBV4-3 and TRBJ2-1; D gene ambiguous. Germline CDR1 LGHNA, CDR2 YSLEER. The CDR3 is made up of 15 amino acids. Trimming shortened V by 4 bases and J by 5 bases, and 15 bases separated the two germline ends. The CDR3 is CASSLNKLVNNEQFF. The CDR3 DNA sequence: TGCGCCAGCAGCCTCAACAAACTGGTTAACAATGAGCAGTTCTTC.

The chain employs TRBV20-1 and TRBJ1-5; D uncertain. Germline assignment: CDR1 DFQATT and CDR2 SNEGSKA (reference sequence). The CDR3 spans 10 residues. Between the trimmed V and J ends, which lost 6 bases and 5 bases, there was a span of 5 bases. In nucleotides, the CDR3 is TGCAGTGCAGGATATCAGCCCCAGCATTTT. Protein: CSAGYQPQHF.